Below are 31 T cell receptor beta chains sequenced from a single sample in a study of blood T cell repertoires in COVID-19. The assay was immunoSEQ multiplex PCR, and TCRdb's table has in-frame clones only and misses some. The sample lists 120,000 or so clones, around 80% occurring once. The sample consisted of peripheral blood. These receptors all stem from a man aged 25-40 years with COVID-19, enrolled during active disease.

The chain has TRBV29-1 and TRBJ2-1; perhaps TRBD2 as D (5 bases). CDR3 size: 15 residues. Between the trimmed V and J ends, which lost 1 base and 0 bases, there was a span of 10 bases. CDR1 SQVTM and CDR2 ANQGSEA come from the germline V gene. In DNA, the CDR3 is TGCAGCGTTGAAGGTAGCGACCTCTCCTACAATGAGCAGTTCTTC. Translating gives CSVEGSDLSYNEQFF.

This clone has more than one count but fewer than ten. This chain uses TRBV28 with TRBJ2-2; D gene ambiguous. The V and J ends lost 6 bases and 2 bases respectively, with 7 bases between them. Germline CDR1 and CDR2: MDHEN and SYDVKM. The CDR3 has 13 residues. The CDR3 nucleotides are TGTGCCAGCAGCCCCCCTAACACCGGGGAGCTGTTTTTT. This translates into CASSPPNTGELFF.

The rearrangement uses TRBV9 and TRBJ1-2, with D perhaps TRBD1 (6 bases). The CDR3 runs to 15 residues. Per germline, CDR1 SGDLS and CDR2 YYNGEE. Between the trimmed V and J ends, which lost 0 bases and 6 bases, there was a span of 15 bases. CDR3 in amino acids: CASSVGPGRGNGYTF. CDR3 sequence (DNA): TGTGCCAGCAGCGTAGGGCCAGGCAGGGGAAATGGCTACACCTTC.

The V call is TRBV18, the J call TRBJ1-1, with 10 nucleotides matching TRBD1. The CDR3 length is 14 residues. The germline gives CDR1 KGHSH, CDR2 LQKENI. Losses at the gene ends were 3 bases for V and 11 bases for J; bases not matched to a gene: 9. DNA for the CDR3: TGTGCCAGCTCACCGACAGGGGGCTCCGCTGCGGCTTTCTTT. Residues: CASSPTGGSAAAFF. Based on the CDR3 plus reference TRBV18 and TRBJ1-1, the full variable domain is NAGVMQNPRHLVRRRGQEARLRCSPMKGHSHVYWYRQLPEEGLKFMVYLQKENIIDESGMPKERFSAEFPKEGPSILRIQQVVRGDSAAYFCASSPTGGSAAAFFGQGTRLTVV.

The CDR3 nucleotides are TGTGCCACCCTTGGCAACACAGAGACCCAGTACTTC. It encodes CATLGNTETQYF. The rearrangement links TRBV6-5 to TRBJ2-5; D unresolved. The CDR3 is 12 amino acids. V was pared by 10 bases and J by 4 bases, with 13 bases between. The germline CDR1 and CDR2 sequences are MNHEY and SVGAGI.

This clone was found a few times. The gene calls are TRBV4-3 and TRBJ1-2; D not certain. CDR1 is LGHNA, CDR2 YSLEER, per germline. This CDR3 comprises 15 residues. Trimming took off 0 bases at V and 8 bases at J, with 16 bases between the two ends. The CDR3 nucleotides are TGCGCCAGCAGCCAAGATGCGGGAGCTATTCGGGGCTACACCTTC. Protein sequence: CASSQDAGAIRGYTF.

The chain links TRBV10-2 to TRBJ2-7; D call uncertain. The CDR3 has 11 amino acids. The V gene's germline CDR1 is WSHSY and CDR2 SAAADI. Trimming left V 2 bases short and J 5 bases short, with 4 bases between. CDR3 coding DNA: TGCGCCAGCAGTGAGGGCCACGAGCAGTACTTC. This encodes CASSEGHEQYF.

CDR3 coding DNA: TGTGCCAGCAGTGAAGCAACTCCGGGACAGGGGAGTGGCTACACCTTC. Amino acid sequence: CASSEATPGQGSGYTF. This chain links TRBV2 with TRBJ1-2; 10 positions match TRBD1. Germline V gene sequence: CDR1 SNHLY, CDR2 FYNNEI. The CDR3 is 16 residues long. V lost 0 bases, J lost 7 bases, and 8 bases stayed unmatched.

The CDR3 region is CASSQGDLAGEETQYF. The CDR3 region has the DNA TGTGCCAGCAGCCAAGGGGATCTAGCGGGGGAAGAGACCCAGTACTTC. V and J are TRBV4-2 and TRBJ2-5; 10 nucleotides align to TRBD2. This CDR3 contains 16 residues. CDR1 and CDR2 (germline): LGHNA, YNFKEQ. The V gene end was trimmed by 1 base and the J gene end by 3 bases; junction bases not matched to a gene: 5.

The chain has TRBV7-3 and TRBJ2-1; 9 nucleotides align to TRBD2. V was pared by 1 base and J by 7 bases, with 5 bases of the junction left unmatched. The CDR3 consists of 15 residues. From germline, CDR1 is SGHTA and CDR2 FQGTGA. The CDR3 loop reads CASSLIAGGPNEQFF. DNA of the CDR3: TGTGCCAGCAGCTTAATTGCGGGAGGGCCAAATGAGCAGTTCTTC.

This chain connects TRBV6-5 to TRBJ1-5; D might be TRBD1 (6 bases). V was cut by 6 bases and J by 5 bases, with 11 bases left in between. CDR1 and CDR2 (germline): MNHEY, SVGAGI. This CDR3 region has 13 residues. Here the CDR3 DNA reads TGTGCCAGCAGCCAGGGGATGGATCAGCCCCAGCATTTT. Its protein is CASSQGMDQPQHF.

The chain's CDR3 is CATLKNTEAFF. The CDR3 DNA follows: TGTGCCACCCTAAAGAACACTGAAGCTTTCTTT. The V and J genes are TRBV2 and TRBJ1-1; D gene unclear. Germline assignment: CDR1 SNHLY and CDR2 FYNNEI. This CDR3 is built from 11 residues. V gave up 10 bases and J gave up 1 base, with 7 bases separating them. The variable domain in full, with the rest retrieved from reference TRBV2 and TRBJ1-1, is EPEVTQTPSHQVTQMGQEVILRCVPISNHLYFYWYRQILGQKVEFLVSFYNNEISEKSEIFDDQFSVERPDGSNFTLKIRSTKLEDSAMYFCATLKNTEAFFGQGTRLTVV.

The chain employs TRBV19 and TRBJ1-4, with 7 bases fitting TRBD1. This CDR3 is 12 amino acids long. Trimming cost V 4 bases and J 8 bases; bases outside gene matches: 1. The germline gives CDR1 LNHDA, CDR2 SQIVND (reference sequence). The CDR3 DNA sequence: TGTGCCAGTAGTACGGACAGGGAAAAACTGTTTTTT. Translating gives CASSTDREKLFF.

The gene calls are TRBV23-1 and TRBJ2-7, with D maybe TRBD2 (6 bases). TRBV23-1 is labeled an ORF, and its function is uncertain. V gave up 1 base and J gave up 2 bases, with 18 bases separating them. The CDR3 loop spans 17 amino acids. The CDR3 sequence: CASSQFSNVGSPYEQYF. For the CDR3, the DNA is TGCGCCAGCAGTCAATTCTCCAACGTCGGGAGTCCCTACGAGCAGTACTTC.

This sequence joins TRBV19 and TRBJ1-3; tentative D call: TRBD1 (6 bases). This CDR3 is built from 16 residues. CDR1 is LNHDA and CDR2 is SQIVND in the germline V gene (reference sequence). Between the trimmed V and J ends, which lost 4 bases and 0 bases, there was a span of 13 bases. The CDR3 here is CASSTRQVHSGNTIYF. The CDR3 nucleotides are TGTGCCAGTAGTACACGACAGGTTCACTCTGGAAACACCATATATTTT.

In this sample, this clone turned up a few times. The V and J genes are TRBV19 and TRBJ2-5; 7 bases map to TRBD2. Germline V gene data show CDR1 as LNHDA and CDR2 as SQIVND (reference sequence). J lost 1 base, V lost 5 bases, and 7 bases had no gene match. CDR3 length: 15 residues. The CDR3 nucleotides are TGTGCCAGTAGTGCCGGTAGCGGGCCCCAAGAGACCCAGTACTTC. Translation: CASSAGSGPQETQYF.

This chain connects TRBV27 to TRBJ1-4; TRBD1 matches at 9 bases. Germline CDR1 reads MNHEY; CDR2 reads SMNVEV (reference sequence). The V and J ends lost 6 bases and 2 bases, in that order; junction bases with no gene match: 13. The CDR3 loop spans 18 amino acids. The CDR3 here is CASSHLYRDRATNEKLFF. For the CDR3, the DNA is TGTGCCAGCAGCCACCTCTACCGGGACAGGGCTACTAATGAAAAACTGTTTTTT.

The sample holds a few counts of this clone. The rearrangement joins TRBV7-8 to TRBJ2-2; D is possibly TRBD1 (6 bases). V lost 0 bases and J 12 bases, leaving 11 bases between the germline ends. The length of the CDR3 is 13 residues. Per germline, CDR1 SGHVS and CDR2 FQNEAQ. The CDR3 DNA reads as TGTGCCAGCAGCTTAGCCGGCCAGGGGCAGCTGTTTTTT. Translating gives CASSLAGQGQLFF.

The chain has TRBV6-1 and TRBJ2-7, with 8 bases aligning to TRBD1. Looked up from germline, CDR1 is MNHNS and CDR2 is SASEGT. V was pared by 2 bases and J by 3 bases, with 6 bases of the junction left unmatched. The CDR3 runs 15 residues. CDR3 coding DNA: TGTGCCAGCAGTGAACCAGACAGGGGTTACTACGAGCAGTACTTC. It is translated as CASSEPDRGYYEQYF.

This chain connects TRBV12-3 or TRBV12-4 to TRBJ2-7; maybe TRBD1 (5 bases). Trimming shortened V by 3 bases and J by 5 bases, and 11 bases separated the two germline ends. This CDR3 is 13 amino acids long. This CDR3 is CASSFLGRDEQYF. CDR3 DNA sequence: TGTGCCAGCAGTTTTTTAGGCAGGGACGAGCAGTACTTC.

This chain uses TRBV7-6 with TRBJ1-6; 9 bases are a match to TRBD1. The CDR3 is made up of 16 amino acids. The germline V gene has CDR1 SGHVS and CDR2 FNYEAQ. J was trimmed by 7 bases and V by 3 bases; bases with no gene match: 7. CDR3 amino acids: CASSFAVTGGNSPLHF. Here the CDR3 DNA reads TGTGCCAGCAGCTTCGCGGTGACAGGGGGGAATTCACCCCTCCACTTT.

This clone was observed once. The chain has TRBV6-5 and TRBJ2-7, with a possible D match to TRBD1 (6 bases). The V gene's germline CDR1 is MNHEY and CDR2 SVGAGI. V was trimmed by 2 bases and J by 7 bases, leaving 9 bases between them. CDR3 length: 12 amino acids. The CDR3 DNA reads as TGTGCCAGCAGTTACGCAGGGGAAGAGCAGTACTTC. Residues: CASSYAGEEQYF.

The gene calls are TRBV30 and TRBJ2-2; no clear D gene. Deletions cut 2 bases from V and 4 bases from J, with 8 bases between. CDR1 GTSNPN and CDR2 SVGIG come from the germline V gene (reference sequence). CDR3 size: 13 residues. The CDR3 DNA reads as TGTGCCTGGAGTCTCTATCGCACCGGGGAGCTGTTTTTT. Translation gives CAWSLYRTGELFF.

The sample holds one count of this clone. The chain joins TRBV2 to TRBJ1-2; 7 nucleotides line up with TRBD1. V lost 4 bases, J lost 4 bases, and 6 bases stayed unmatched. CDR3 length: 14 residues. Germline V gene sequence: CDR1 SNHLY, CDR2 FYNNEI. The chain's CDR3 is CASSVDRVGYGYTF. As DNA, the CDR3 is TGTGCCAGCAGTGTCGACAGGGTTGGCTATGGCTACACCTTC.

The J gene is TRBJ2-1, the V gene TRBV6-1; TRBD2 aligns across 10 bases. Trimming cost V 0 bases and J 8 bases; bases outside gene matches: 7. Germline assignment: CDR1 MNHNS and CDR2 SASEGT. The CDR3 contains 16 residues. Written as DNA, the CDR3 is TGTGCCAGCAGTGAAGCCAAAACTAGCGGGAAACATGAGCAGTTCTTC. Its translation: CASSEAKTSGKHEQFF.

There are a few counts of this clone. V gene TRBV11-3 combines with J gene TRBJ2-1; 8 bases are a match to TRBD2. Germline-derived CDR1 and CDR2 are SGHNT and YENEEA. V lost 4 bases to trimming and J lost 6 bases; unmatched junction nucleotides: 5. CDR3 size: 14 residues. CDR3 bases: TGTGCCAGCAGCTCACCGGGACTAGGCAATGAGCAGTTCTTC. As protein: CASSSPGLGNEQFF.

The chain recombines TRBV4-1 with TRBJ2-5; possibly TRBD2 for D (5 bases). The CDR3 sequence is 15 residues long. From germline, CDR1 is MGHRA and CDR2 YSYEKL. V lost 3 bases and J 2 bases, leaving 13 bases between the germline ends. CDR3 residues: CASSHPEGGQETQYF. The CDR3 DNA is TGCGCCAGCAGCCATCCCGAGGGCGGACAAGAGACCCAGTACTTC.

The J gene is TRBJ2-1, the V gene TRBV4-2; D gene unclear. The V end was cut by 6 bases, the J end by 4 bases, with 10 bases between. The CDR3 loop spans 13 amino acids. Germline values: CDR1 LGHNA, CDR2 YNFKEQ. CDR3 protein: CASRPDSYNEQFF. CDR3 in DNA: TGTGCCAGCAGGCCCGACTCGTACAATGAGCAGTTCTTC.

The chain combines TRBV27 with TRBJ2-2, with 13 nucleotides matching TRBD2. The CDR3 has 19 amino acids. Germline V gene lookup returns CDR1 MNHEY and CDR2 SMNVEV (reference sequence). J was trimmed by 5 bases and V by 4 bases; bases with no gene match: 13. CDR3 in amino acids: CASSSRSLAGGPRTGELFF. DNA of the CDR3: TGTGCCAGCAGTTCCCGGTCACTAGCGGGAGGGCCGCGGACCGGGGAGCTGTTTTTT.

The chain has TRBV6-5 and TRBJ2-7; D gene unclear. The CDR3 sequence is 13 residues long. V was trimmed by 7 bases and J by 2 bases, leaving 12 bases between them. Germline CDR1 is MNHEY and CDR2 is SVGAGI. CDR3 in amino acids: CASTSSSAYEQYF. As DNA, the CDR3 is TGTGCCAGCACGTCGTCCAGCGCCTACGAGCAGTACTTC.

This chain joins TRBV29-1 and TRBJ1-2; D gene uncertain. The CDR3 spans 13 residues. V lost 3 bases and J 0 bases, leaving 8 bases between the germline ends. From germline, CDR1 is SQVTM and CDR2 ANQGSEA. The CDR3 DNA reads as TGCAGCGTTGACCCAGCGTCTAACTATGGCTACACCTTC. Its protein is CSVDPASNYGYTF.